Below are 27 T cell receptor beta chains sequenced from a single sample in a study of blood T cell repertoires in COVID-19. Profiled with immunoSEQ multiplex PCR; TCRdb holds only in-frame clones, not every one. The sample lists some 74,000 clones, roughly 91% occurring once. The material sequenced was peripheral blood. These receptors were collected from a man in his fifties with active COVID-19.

The CDR3 loop is CASSLRLTSGQETQYF. The CDR3 bases are TGTGCCAGCAGCTTAAGATTGACTAGCGGCCAAGAGACCCAGTACTTC. V and J are TRBV5-4 and TRBJ2-5; TRBD2 agrees at 9 bases. The CDR3 sequence is 16 residues long. V was pared by 2 bases and J by 1 base, with 6 bases of the junction left unmatched. Per germline, CDR1 SGHNT and CDR2 YYREEE (reference sequence).

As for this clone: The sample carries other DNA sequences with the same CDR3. The CDR3 bases are TGTGCCAGCAGTTATAGGGGACAGGGGTCTTCTGAGCAGTACTTC. Translating gives CASSYRGQGSSEQYF. This chain joins TRBV6-2 or TRBV6-3 and TRBJ2-7; 10 bases line up with TRBD1. V shed 3 bases and J 7 bases; nucleotides not matched to a gene: 9. Germline assignment: CDR1 MNHEY and CDR2 SVGEGT. The CDR3 length is 15 residues.

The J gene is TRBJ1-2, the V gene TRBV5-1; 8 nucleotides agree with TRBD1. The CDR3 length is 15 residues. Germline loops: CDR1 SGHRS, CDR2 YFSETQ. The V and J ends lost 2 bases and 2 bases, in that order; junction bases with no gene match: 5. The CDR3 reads CASSFLRGPNYGYTF. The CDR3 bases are TGCGCCAGCAGCTTCCTCAGGGGGCCCAACTATGGCTACACCTTC.

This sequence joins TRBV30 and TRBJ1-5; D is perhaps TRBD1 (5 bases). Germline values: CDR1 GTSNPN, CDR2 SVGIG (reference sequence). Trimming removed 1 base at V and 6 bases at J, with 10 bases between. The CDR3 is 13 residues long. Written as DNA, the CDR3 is TGTGCCTGGAGTGGGCAGGGCGGTCAGCCCCAGCATTTT. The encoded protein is CAWSGQGGQPQHF.

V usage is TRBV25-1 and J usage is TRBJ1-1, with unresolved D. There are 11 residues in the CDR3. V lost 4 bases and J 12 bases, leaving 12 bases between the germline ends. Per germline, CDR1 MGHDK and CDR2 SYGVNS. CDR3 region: CASSGLEATFF. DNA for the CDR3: TGTGCCAGCAGTGGCCTCGAGGCAACTTTCTTT.

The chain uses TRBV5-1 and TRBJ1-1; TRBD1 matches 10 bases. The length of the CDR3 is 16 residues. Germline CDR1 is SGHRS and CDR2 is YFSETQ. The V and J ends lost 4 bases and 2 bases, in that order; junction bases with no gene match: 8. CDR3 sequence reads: CASSQGDRGINTEAFF. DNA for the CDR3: TGCGCCAGCAGCCAAGGGGACAGGGGAATTAACACTGAAGCTTTCTTT.

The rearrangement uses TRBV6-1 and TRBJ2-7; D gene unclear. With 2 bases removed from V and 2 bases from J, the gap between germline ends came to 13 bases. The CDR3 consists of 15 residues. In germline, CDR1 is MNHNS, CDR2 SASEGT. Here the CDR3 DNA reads TGTGCCAGCAGTGAAAACGCGTTGATCGCCTACGAGCAGTACTTC. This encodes CASSENALIAYEQYF.

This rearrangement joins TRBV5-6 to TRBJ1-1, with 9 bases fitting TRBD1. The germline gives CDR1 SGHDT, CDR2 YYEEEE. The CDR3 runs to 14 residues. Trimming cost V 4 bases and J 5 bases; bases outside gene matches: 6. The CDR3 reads CASSRDRAGTEAFF. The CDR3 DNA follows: TGTGCCAGCAGCAGGGACAGGGCGGGGACTGAAGCTTTCTTT. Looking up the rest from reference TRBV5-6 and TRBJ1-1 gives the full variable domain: DAGVTQSPTHLIKTRGQQVTLRCSPKSGHDTVSWYQQALGQGPQFIFQYYEEEERQRGNFPDRFSGHQFPNYSSELNVNALLLGDSALYLCASSRDRAGTEAFFGQGTRLTVV.

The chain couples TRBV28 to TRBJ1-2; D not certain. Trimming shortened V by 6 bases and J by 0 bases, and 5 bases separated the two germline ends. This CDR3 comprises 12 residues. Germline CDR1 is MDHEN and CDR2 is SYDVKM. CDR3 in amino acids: CASRTANYGYTF. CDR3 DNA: TGTGCCAGCAGAACAGCTAACTATGGCTACACCTTC.

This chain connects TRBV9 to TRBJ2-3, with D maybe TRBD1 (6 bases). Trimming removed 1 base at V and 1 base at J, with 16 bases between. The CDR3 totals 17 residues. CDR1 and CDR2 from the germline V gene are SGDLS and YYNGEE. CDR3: CASSVSPRGAGTDTQYF. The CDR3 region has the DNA TGTGCCAGCAGCGTAAGCCCCAGGGGCGCAGGCACAGATACGCAGTATTTT.

The CDR3 loop is CASSIDPPGGALRTGELFF. The CDR3, as DNA: TGTGCCAGTAGTATAGATCCCCCAGGGGGCGCTTTGAGGACCGGGGAGCTGTTTTTT. The chain combines TRBV19 with TRBJ2-2; 8 positions match TRBD1. Germline V gene sequence: CDR1 LNHDA, CDR2 SQIVND (reference sequence). J lost 5 bases, V lost 0 bases, and 14 bases had no gene match. CDR3 length equals 19 residues. Filled out from reference TRBV19 and TRBJ2-2, the complete variable domain reads DGGITQSPKYLFRKEGQNVTLSCEQNLNHDAMYWYRQDPGQGLRLIYYSQIVNDFQKGDIAEGYSVSREKKESFPLTVTSAQKNPTAFYLCASSIDPPGGALRTGELFFGEGSRLTVL.

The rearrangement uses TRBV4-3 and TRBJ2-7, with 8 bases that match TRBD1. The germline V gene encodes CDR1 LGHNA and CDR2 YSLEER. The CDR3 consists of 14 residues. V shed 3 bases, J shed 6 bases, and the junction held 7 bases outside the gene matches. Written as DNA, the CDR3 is TGCGCCAGCAGCCAGGCTTTCACAGGGGGCGAGCAGTACTTC. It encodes CASSQAFTGGEQYF.

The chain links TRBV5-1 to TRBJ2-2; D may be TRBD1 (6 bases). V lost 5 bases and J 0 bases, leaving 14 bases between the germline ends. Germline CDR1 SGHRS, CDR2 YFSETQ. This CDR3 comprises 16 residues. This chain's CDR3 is CASRRSTGTNTGELFF. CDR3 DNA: TGCGCCAGCAGACGCTCGACAGGCACGAACACCGGGGAGCTGTTTTTT.

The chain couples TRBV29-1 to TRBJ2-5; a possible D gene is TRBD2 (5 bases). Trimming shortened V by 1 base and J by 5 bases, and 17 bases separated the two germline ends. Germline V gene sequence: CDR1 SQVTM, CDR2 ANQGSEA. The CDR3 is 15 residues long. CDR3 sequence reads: CSVEATDGRRETQYF. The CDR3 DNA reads TGCAGCGTTGAAGCCACGGACGGGCGGAGGGAGACCCAGTACTTC.

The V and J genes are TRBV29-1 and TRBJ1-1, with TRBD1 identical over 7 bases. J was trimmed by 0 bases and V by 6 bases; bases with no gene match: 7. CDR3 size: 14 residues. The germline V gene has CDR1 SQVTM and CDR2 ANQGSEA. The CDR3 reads CSVSAGGMNTEAFF. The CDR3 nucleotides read TGCAGCGTGTCGGCAGGGGGAATGAACACTGAAGCTTTCTTT.

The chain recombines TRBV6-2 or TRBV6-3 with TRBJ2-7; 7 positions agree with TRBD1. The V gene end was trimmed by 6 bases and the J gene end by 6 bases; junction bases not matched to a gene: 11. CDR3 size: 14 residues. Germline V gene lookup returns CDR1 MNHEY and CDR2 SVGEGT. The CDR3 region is CASSRAQGYREQYF. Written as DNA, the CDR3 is TGTGCCAGCAGCCGAGCACAGGGGTATCGCGAGCAGTACTTC.

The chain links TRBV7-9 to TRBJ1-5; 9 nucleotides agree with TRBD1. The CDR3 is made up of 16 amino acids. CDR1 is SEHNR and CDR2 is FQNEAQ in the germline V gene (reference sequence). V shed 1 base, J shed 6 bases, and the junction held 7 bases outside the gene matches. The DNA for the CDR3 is TGTGCCAGCAGCTTAGGTGGGACAGGGCGAACTCAGCCCCAGCATTTT. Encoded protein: CASSLGGTGRTQPQHF.

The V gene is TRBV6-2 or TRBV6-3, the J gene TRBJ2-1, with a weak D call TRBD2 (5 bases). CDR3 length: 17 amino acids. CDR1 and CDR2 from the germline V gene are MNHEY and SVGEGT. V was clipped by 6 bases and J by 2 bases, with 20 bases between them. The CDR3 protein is CASSPTPRLEAYNEQFF. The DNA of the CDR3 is TGTGCCAGCAGCCCGACCCCGAGACTGGAGGCCTACAATGAGCAGTTCTTC.

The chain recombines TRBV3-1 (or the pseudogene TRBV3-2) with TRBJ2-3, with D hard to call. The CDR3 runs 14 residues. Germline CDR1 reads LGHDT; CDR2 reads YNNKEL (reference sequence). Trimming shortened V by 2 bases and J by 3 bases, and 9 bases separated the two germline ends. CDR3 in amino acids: CASSQPGGTDTQYF. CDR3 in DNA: TGTGCCAGCAGCCAACCAGGTGGGACAGATACGCAGTATTTT.

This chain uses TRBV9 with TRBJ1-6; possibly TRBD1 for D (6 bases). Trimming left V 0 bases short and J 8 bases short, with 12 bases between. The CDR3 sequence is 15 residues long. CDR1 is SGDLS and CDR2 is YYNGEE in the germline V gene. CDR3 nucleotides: TGTGCCAGCAGCGTAGGCGGCAGGGGAGATTCACCCCTCCACTTT. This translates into CASSVGGRGDSPLHF.

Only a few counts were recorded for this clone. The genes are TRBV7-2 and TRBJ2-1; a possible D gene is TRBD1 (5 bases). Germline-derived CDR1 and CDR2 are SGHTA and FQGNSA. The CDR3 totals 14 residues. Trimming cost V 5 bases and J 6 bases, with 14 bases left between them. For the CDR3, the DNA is TGTGCCAGCAGCACCGAAGGGGCTTTCAATGAGCAGTTCTTC. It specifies CASSTEGAFNEQFF.

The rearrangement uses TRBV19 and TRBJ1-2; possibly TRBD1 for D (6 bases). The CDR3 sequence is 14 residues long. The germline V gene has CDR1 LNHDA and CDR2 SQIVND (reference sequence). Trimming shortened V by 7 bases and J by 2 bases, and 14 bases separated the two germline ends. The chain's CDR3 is CASTPGEWNYGYTF. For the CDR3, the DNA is TGTGCCAGTACTCCAGGGGAATGGAACTATGGCTACACCTTC.

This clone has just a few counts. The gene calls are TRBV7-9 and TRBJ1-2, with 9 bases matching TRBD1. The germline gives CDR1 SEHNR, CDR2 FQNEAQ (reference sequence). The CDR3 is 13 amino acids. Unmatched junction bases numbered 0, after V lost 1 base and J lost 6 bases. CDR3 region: CASSLGQGDGYTF. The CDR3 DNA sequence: TGTGCCAGCAGCTTAGGACAGGGGGATGGCTACACCTTC.

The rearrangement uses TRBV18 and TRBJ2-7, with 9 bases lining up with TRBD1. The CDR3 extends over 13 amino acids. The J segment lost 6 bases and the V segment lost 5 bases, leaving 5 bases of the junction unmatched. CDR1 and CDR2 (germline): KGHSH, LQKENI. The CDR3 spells CASSSQGASEQYF. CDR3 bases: TGTGCCAGCTCATCACAGGGGGCGTCCGAGCAGTACTTC.

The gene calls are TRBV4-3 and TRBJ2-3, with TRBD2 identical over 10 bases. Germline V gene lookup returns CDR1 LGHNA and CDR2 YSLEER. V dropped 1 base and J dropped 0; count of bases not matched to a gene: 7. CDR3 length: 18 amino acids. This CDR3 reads CASSQGGSGGDSTDTQYF. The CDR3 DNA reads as TGCGCCAGCAGCCAAGGCGGGAGCGGGGGGGATAGCACAGATACGCAGTATTTT.

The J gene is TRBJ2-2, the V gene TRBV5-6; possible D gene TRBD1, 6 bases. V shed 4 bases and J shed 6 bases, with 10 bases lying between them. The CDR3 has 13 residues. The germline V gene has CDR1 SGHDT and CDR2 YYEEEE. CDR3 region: CASSPQGPGELFF. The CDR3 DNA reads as TGTGCCAGCAGCCCACAGGGCCCCGGGGAGCTGTTTTTT.

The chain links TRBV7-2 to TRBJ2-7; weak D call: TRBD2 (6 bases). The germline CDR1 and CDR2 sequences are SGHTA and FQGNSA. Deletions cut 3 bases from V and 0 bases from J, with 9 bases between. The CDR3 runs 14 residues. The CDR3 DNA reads TGTGCCAGCAGCTTTGGCGGGATCTCCTACGAGCAGTACTTC. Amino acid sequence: CASSFGGISYEQYF.